The T cell receptor (beta chain) described here comes from a study of T-cell memory formation after mild COVID-19 (dated by TCRdb to about 2021). A note on the overall study: Most TCR sequence clusters were specific to one of the two donors. In a couple of donors, T-cell clones that expanded and contracted after mild COVID-19 were tracked by sequencing TCRalpha and TCRbeta repertoires over time. The cohort was made up of two young adult volunteers, one female and one male, who were previously healthy. What the research found in general, with its limitations: Some responding clones were found in pre-infection memory, which suggests that pre-existing cross-reactive memory T cells took part in the SARS-CoV-2 response. Whether the second-wave clones peaking on day 37 were SARS-CoV-2 specific was not confirmed. The study covered only a couple of mild cases, and larger cohorts including severe cases with pre-infection samples were considered necessary. Contracting CD4+ clones appeared mostly in the CM and EM memory subsets, whereas CD8+ clones were enriched in EMRA. Balanced CD4/CD8 phenotypes were observed for clones contracting from day 15 to 85, whereas a bias towards CD4+ was observed for a second wave of clones expanding from day 15 to 37.

PBMCs were isolated by Ficoll-Paque density gradient centrifugation. Sequencing instrument: Illumina NovaSeq 6000. Using 5'RACE with constant-segment primers, TCRalpha and TCRbeta cDNA libraries were constructed, with sample barcodes and unique molecular identifiers added in the process. Trizol reagent was used to extract RNA from every sample. Library amplification was performed in two PCR steps, and a second sample barcode and Illumina TruSeq adapters were introduced in the second step. Sequencing of the libraries was done on an Illumina NovaSeq, producing 2 x 150 bp paired-end reads. The study's processing was this. With migec v1.2.7, reads were demultiplexed and then collapsed into UMI-guided consensus sequences. Using mixcr v2.1.11, UMI consensuses were aligned to TRA and TRB V and J templates and then assembled into clonotypes. Clonotypes were classified as expanded or contracted when called significant by both edgeR and NoisET, with noise models trained on biological replicates. For edgeR calls, the thresholds were a false discovery rate-adjusted p below 0.01 and a log2 fold-change of 1. PCA with hierarchical clustering of max-normalized trajectories of the 1000 most abundant clonotypes was used as exploratory dynamics analysis. Separately sequenced CD4+ and CD8+ repertoires were used to assign a CD4 or CD8 phenotype to each responding clone. TCRdb passed the public sequencing reads through fastp at Q25 and MiXCR, retaining productive beta sequences. Rows are unified per CDR3 protein, each entry keeping the most common DNA and genes. The V and J calls, along with clone size, are taken from TCRdb and not from the paper's own processing. The sample records approximately 260,000 distinct CDR3 sequences, 15% to 20% of which are singletons. Around 23% of the sample comes from the top ten.

Note on this clonotype: The antigen this receptor binds is unknown. No per-base quality is available; no much larger clone lies one base away.

V lost 3 bases and J lost 4 bases; the stretch between them is 6 bases long. CDR3 length: 13 amino acids, cysteine to phenylalanine. Left in the record is the CDR3 DNA by itself, 39 bases read in frame from the first base. This TCR came from a man in his late teens or twenties who had mild COVID-19 (a few samples of this study predate the infection). The sample titles of this study are shuffled in the database, so cell type and time point are left out; the donor was told from shared clones. The sequence is built from TRBV12-3 or TRBV12-4 and TRBJ1-4; the D gene is not confidently resolved. Input material: PBMCs or a T cell subset sorted from them (not recorded which). The nucleotides are TGTGCCAGCAGTTTTCGGTATAATGAAAAACTGTTTTTT. Translated, this gives CASSFRYNEKLFF.